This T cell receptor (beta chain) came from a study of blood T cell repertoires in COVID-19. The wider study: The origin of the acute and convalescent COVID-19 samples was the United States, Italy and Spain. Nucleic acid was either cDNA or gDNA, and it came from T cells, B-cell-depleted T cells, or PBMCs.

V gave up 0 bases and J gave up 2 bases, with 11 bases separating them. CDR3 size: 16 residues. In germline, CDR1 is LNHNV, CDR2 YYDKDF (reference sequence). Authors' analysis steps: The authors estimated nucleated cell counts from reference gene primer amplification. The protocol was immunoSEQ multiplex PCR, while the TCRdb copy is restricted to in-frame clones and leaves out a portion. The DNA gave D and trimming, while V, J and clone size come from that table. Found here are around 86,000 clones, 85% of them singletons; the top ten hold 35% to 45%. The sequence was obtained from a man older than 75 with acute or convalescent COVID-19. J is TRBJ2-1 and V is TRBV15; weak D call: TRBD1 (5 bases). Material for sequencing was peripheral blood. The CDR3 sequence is CATSRDFLGAYNEQFF. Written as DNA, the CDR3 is TGTGCCACCAGCAGAGATTTCCTAGGGGCCTACAATGAGCAGTTCTTC.